What follows are 15 T cell receptor beta chains derived from one specimen sequenced in a study of shared clonotypes between healthy human individuals (dated by TCRdb to the early 2020s). The library came from the immunoSEQ multiplex PCR assay. The source is immuneACCESS, and TCRdb retained only in-frame sequences with V and J called. Part of the clones is not carried over; for the studies checked, unresolved V genes explain less than half of this, and the remainder is unexplained. The sample table records a few million clones; approximately 95% of these occur just once. Approximately 0.4% of the sample is held by the ten biggest clonotypes. Source material: naive CD4+ T cells from PBMCs. In light of the paper, this sample's cell subset or site label describes: CD45RA+ positively selected. The receptor set was obtained from a young man in good health. Some clones in this sample may be carry-over from other donors' samples.

The gene calls are TRBV9 and TRBJ2-7; no clear D. Trimming shortened V by 0 bases and J by 9 bases, and 13 bases separated the two germline ends. Per the germline V gene, CDR1 is SGDLS and CDR2 is YYNGEE. The CDR3 extends over 13 amino acids. CDR3 amino acids: CASSVAPGSGQYF. CDR3 nucleotides: TGTGCCAGCAGCGTAGCGCCCGGCTCGGGGCAGTACTTC.

V and J are TRBV4-3 and TRBJ1-1; TRBD1 is a possible D gene (5 bases). The ends were cut back, 3 bases at V and 5 bases at J, with 22 bases in the middle. The CDR3 consists of 17 residues. Per germline, CDR1 LGHNA and CDR2 YSLEER. The CDR3 here is CASSQELVVGVGTEAFF. In DNA, the CDR3 is TGCGCCAGCAGCCAGGAATTGGTGGTAGGGGTTGGTACTGAAGCTTTCTTT.

The chain links TRBV15 to TRBJ1-5, with D possibly TRBD1 on 5 matching bases. The germline CDR1 and CDR2 sequences are LNHNV and YYDKDF (reference sequence). The CDR3 runs 16 residues. V lost 4 bases, J lost 4 bases, and 17 bases lay in between. Here the CDR3 DNA reads TGTGCCACCAGCATCCGACCCGGGGGGAATAATCAGCCCCAGCATTTT. Translation gives CATSIRPGGNNQPQHF.

V usage is TRBV5-1 and J usage is TRBJ1-2; possibly TRBD1 for D (6 bases). Germline CDR1 SGHRS, CDR2 YFSETQ. V was pared by 1 base and J by 1 base, with 14 bases between. This CDR3 region has 16 residues. CDR3 sequence (DNA): TGCGCCAGCAGCTTGTCGGGGGGCCAATATAACTATGGCTACACCTTC. Its translation is CASSLSGGQYNYGYTF.

The rearrangement links TRBV10-1 to TRBJ2-5, with 14 bases matching TRBD2. The CDR3 has 19 residues. Germline trimming cut 4 bases from V and 4 bases from J; bases unmatched to any gene: 14. The germline gives CDR1 WNHNN, CDR2 SYGVQD (reference sequence). The CDR3 sequence: CASSGWSGTSGSGGETQYF. CDR3 nucleotides: TGCGCCAGCAGTGGGTGGTCCGGGACTAGCGGGAGTGGGGGAGAGACCCAGTACTTC.

This chain connects TRBV6-1 to TRBJ2-4, with D perhaps assigned TRBD1 or TRBD2 (5 bases each). V was clipped by 7 bases and J by 7 bases, with 11 bases between them. Germline lookup yields CDR1 MNHNS and CDR2 SASEGT. The CDR3 contains 12 residues. In DNA, the CDR3 is TGTGCCAGCACTGGGGGTGGGAACATTCAGTACTTC. Its translation: CASTGGGNIQYF.

The chain couples TRBV28 to TRBJ1-2; possible D gene TRBD1, 6 bases. V was pared by 6 bases and J by 4 bases, with 15 bases between. This CDR3 spans 14 amino acids. The germline V gene has CDR1 MDHEN and CDR2 SYDVKM. The DNA for the CDR3 is TGTGCCAGCAGGGACCACAGGGATATCTATGGCTACACCTTC. This sequence encodes CASRDHRDIYGYTF.

V gene TRBV11-3 combines with J gene TRBJ2-7, with TRBD1 as a possible D gene (5 bases). V gave up 2 bases and J gave up 7 bases, with 18 bases separating them. The CDR3 runs to 15 residues. Germline values: CDR1 SGHNT, CDR2 YENEEA. The chain's CDR3 is CASSLLSTGGAEQYF. For the CDR3, the DNA is TGTGCCAGCAGCTTATTGTCCACGGGTGGGGCAGAGCAGTACTTC.

This chain links TRBV5-1 with TRBJ2-7, with 10 bases fitting TRBD2. Germline lookup yields CDR1 SGHRS and CDR2 YFSETQ. The CDR3 is made up of 17 amino acids. The V segment lost 0 bases and the J segment 0 bases; nucleotides outside the gene matches: 6. The CDR3 DNA follows: TGCGCCAGCAGCTTGGGTCCTAGCGGGGGTTTCTCCTACGAGCAGTACTTC. Its protein is CASSLGPSGGFSYEQYF.

The chain employs TRBV19 and TRBJ1-5, with no clear D. V lost 7 bases, J lost 2 bases, and 9 bases lay in between. Germline CDR1 reads LNHDA; CDR2 reads SQIVND (reference sequence). The CDR3 is 13 amino acids. This CDR3 reads CASTQIGNQPQHF. The CDR3 DNA sequence: TGTGCCAGTACCCAGATCGGCAATCAGCCCCAGCATTTT.

Turning to this clone: The sample holds other DNA sequences that translate to the same CDR3. The chain joins TRBV28 to TRBJ1-5; TRBD1 is a possible D gene (5 bases). Germline V CDR1 and CDR2: MDHEN, SYDVKM. The CDR3 consists of 13 residues. Trimming removed 2 bases from V and 4 bases from J, with 6 bases in between. In DNA, the CDR3 is TGTGCCAGCAGTTTACCAGGGAATCAGCCCCAGCATTTT. Residues: CASSLPGNQPQHF.

This clone was recorded only once. The CDR3 loop reads CAWSKTGGGEQYF. The CDR3 DNA reads as TGTGCCTGGAGTAAAACAGGGGGAGGCGAGCAGTACTTC. The chain combines TRBV30 with TRBJ2-7; 8 bases map to TRBD1. Germline CDR1 and CDR2: GTSNPN and SVGIG (reference sequence). Germline trimming cut 2 bases from V and 6 bases from J; bases unmatched to any gene: 6. The length of the CDR3 is 13 residues.

The rearrangement joins TRBV7-9 to TRBJ2-7; TRBD1 agrees at 7 bases. Losses at the gene ends were 5 bases for V and 13 bases for J; bases not matched to a gene: 17. The CDR3 consists of 14 residues. Germline V gives CDR1 SEHNR, CDR2 FQNEAQ (reference sequence). The CDR3 here is CASSLMDRSDPEYF. For the CDR3, the DNA is TGTGCCAGCAGCCTTATGGACAGGAGTGACCCCGAATACTTC. The entire variable domain, with the rest obtained from reference TRBV7-9 and TRBJ2-7, is as follows: DTGVSQNPRHKITKRGQNVTFRCDPISEHNRLYWYRQTLGQGPEFLTYFQNEAQLEKSRLLSDRFSAERPKGSFSTLEIQRTEQGDSAMYLCASSLMDRSDPEYFGPGTRLTVT.

The chain links TRBV7-2 to TRBJ2-7, with 10 bases lining up with TRBD1. The V gene's germline CDR1 is SGHTA and CDR2 FQGNSA. V trimming: 1 base; J trimming: 6 bases; junction bases outside the gene matches: 6. The CDR3 runs to 15 residues. CDR3 DNA sequence: TGTGCCAGCAGCTTAGTTGGGACAGGGGCTTCCGAGCAGTACTTC. Translated: CASSLVGTGASEQYF.

The rearrangement uses TRBV9 and TRBJ2-7; 8 bases match TRBD2. This CDR3 region has 15 residues. Germline V gene lookup returns CDR1 SGDLS and CDR2 YYNGEE. Trimming cost V 0 bases and J 4 bases; bases outside gene matches: 6. CDR3 residues: CASSVAPKREYEQYF. CDR3 in DNA: TGTGCCAGCAGCGTAGCACCCAAGCGGGAGTACGAGCAGTACTTC.